This passage covers 27 T cell receptor beta chains from one sample sequenced in a study of T cell clones after liver transplantation. The protocol was immunoSEQ multiplex PCR, while the TCRdb copy is restricted to in-frame clones and leaves out a portion. The sample includes just over 60,000 clones, 71% of them seen just once. The material sequenced was CD4+ T cells from blood, taken before liver transplant. Receptors were obtained from a human donor who received a liver transplant.

The chain employs TRBV29-1 and TRBJ2-3; D possibly corresponds to TRBD1 (7 bases). This CDR3 spans 11 amino acids. The V gene's germline CDR1 is SQVTM and CDR2 ANQGSEA. Trimming shortened V by 6 bases and J by 10 bases, and 14 bases separated the two germline ends. The chain's CDR3 is CSVQGGGAQYF. CDR3 bases: TGCAGCGTCCAGGGGGGCGGGGCGCAGTATTTT.

The chain joins TRBV30 to TRBJ1-3, with a tentative D call TRBD1 (6 bases). The CDR3 sequence is 12 residues long. The V gene lost 5 bases and the J gene lost 4 bases, with 9 bases spanning the gap. Germline V gene sequence: CDR1 GTSNPN, CDR2 SVGIG (reference sequence). The CDR3 nucleotides are TGTGCCTGGTCAGGGGAAGGAAACACCATATATTTT. Its translation is CAWSGEGNTIYF.

V and J are TRBV11-2 and TRBJ2-5; maybe TRBD2 (6 bases). Trimming pared 6 bases from V and 3 bases from J, leaving 11 bases between. The CDR3 has 13 residues. Looked up from germline, CDR1 is SGHAT and CDR2 is FQNNGV. CDR3 coding DNA: TGTGCCAGCAGTCCCCAGCGGGAAGAGACCCAGTACTTC. Protein sequence: CASSPQREETQYF.

The V gene is TRBV28, the J gene TRBJ1-2; tentatively, D is TRBD1 (6 bases). CDR3 length equals 14 residues. Trimming cost V 5 bases and J 8 bases, with 18 bases left between them. Germline V CDR1 and CDR2: MDHEN, SYDVKM. This chain's CDR3 is CASSPGTFLGGYTF. CDR3 nucleotides: TGTGCCAGCAGTCCCGGGACATTCCTCGGGGGCTACACCTTC.

The CDR3 DNA reads as TGTGCCAGCAGCTTAGGGCCTTCGGAGACCCAGTACTTC. Protein product: CASSLGPSETQYF. The chain carries TRBV7-6 and TRBJ2-5; D remains unclear. Trimming stripped 1 base from V and 5 bases from J, with 8 bases between. CDR1 SGHVS and CDR2 FNYEAQ come from the germline V gene. This CDR3 spans 13 amino acids.

This chain uses TRBV11-2 with TRBJ2-3; D gene ambiguous. Trimming removed 4 bases at V and 1 base at J, with 9 bases between. Germline V gene data show CDR1 as SGHAT and CDR2 as FQNNGV. This CDR3 has 14 residues. The CDR3 is CASSSIRGTDTQYF. The CDR3 DNA follows: TGTGCCAGCAGCTCAATCCGGGGCACAGATACGCAGTATTTT.

The rearrangement links TRBV7-3 to TRBJ2-2, with TRBD2 matching 10 bases. Germline V gene sequence: CDR1 SGHTA, CDR2 FQGTGA. The CDR3 has 15 amino acids. V trimming: 6 bases; J trimming: 7 bases; junction bases outside the gene matches: 8. DNA of the CDR3: TGTGCCAGCAGTTTTAGCGGGGGGCTGTACGGGGAGCTGTTTTTT. This sequence encodes CASSFSGGLYGELFF.

The gene calls are TRBV18 and TRBJ1-5, with 9 bases fitting TRBD1. This CDR3 spans 15 amino acids. V shed 6 bases and J 4 bases; nucleotides not matched to a gene: 7. From germline, CDR1 is KGHSH and CDR2 LQKENI. Here the CDR3 reads CASSRGQGQNQPQHF. CDR3 DNA: TGTGCCAGCTCCCGCGGACAGGGGCAGAATCAGCCCCAGCATTTT.

This sequence joins TRBV7-2 and TRBJ2-1; no clear D gene. Germline V gene sequence: CDR1 SGHTA, CDR2 FQGNSA. CDR3 size: 15 residues. V shed 2 bases and J shed 4 bases, with 12 bases lying between them. The CDR3 loop reads CASSLTVYRYNEQFF. CDR3 DNA sequence: TGTGCCAGCAGCTTAACTGTCTACAGATACAATGAGCAGTTCTTC.

This clone has just a few counts. The chain links TRBV19 to TRBJ1-6, with D possibly being TRBD1 (6 bases). The CDR3 loop spans 14 amino acids. V was trimmed by 8 bases and J by 8 bases, leaving 16 bases between them. CDR1 and CDR2 from the germline V gene are LNHDA and SQIVND (reference sequence). This CDR3 reads CASGTTGSDSPLHF. The DNA of the CDR3 is TGTGCCAGTGGTACTACAGGGAGTGATTCACCCCTCCACTTT.

V gene TRBV7-3 combines with J gene TRBJ1-1, with TRBD1 as a possible D gene (5 bases). Germline V gene sequence: CDR1 SGHTA, CDR2 FQGTGA. This CDR3 comprises 13 residues. V was clipped by 4 bases and J by 5 bases, with 11 bases between them. CDR3 DNA: TGTGCCAGCAGCTCCCTCAGGGAAACTGAAGCTTTCTTT. Its protein product is CASSSLRETEAFF.

The chain combines TRBV2 with TRBJ2-6; D possibly corresponds to TRBD1 (7 bases). Germline CDR1 is SNHLY and CDR2 is FYNNEI. CDR3 length: 15 residues. The ends were cut back, 5 bases at V and 4 bases at J, with 12 bases in the middle. The CDR3 region is CASSSQGGGANVLTF. The CDR3 nucleotides read TGTGCCAGCAGTAGCCAGGGGGGAGGGGCCAACGTCCTGACTTTC.

The chain is built from TRBV11-2 and TRBJ2-2; TRBD2 might be the D (6 bases). The CDR3 is made up of 13 amino acids. The V and J ends lost 5 bases and 7 bases respectively, with 11 bases between them. The germline CDR1 and CDR2 sequences are SGHAT and FQNNGV. The CDR3 region has the DNA TGTGCCAGCAGCCTGGCCGGGAGCGGGGAGCTGTTTTTT. Protein sequence: CASSLAGSGELFF.

The chain employs TRBV5-4 and TRBJ1-1, with a weak D call TRBD1 (6 bases). Trimming took off 0 bases at V and 11 bases at J, with 14 bases between the two ends. The CDR3 has 13 residues. Germline CDR1 and CDR2: SGHNT and YYREEE (reference sequence). CDR3 nucleotide sequence: TGTGCCAGCAGCTTGGGAACAGGGAAAAAGGCTTTCTTT. It encodes CASSLGTGKKAFF.

This clone appeared once. The V and J genes are TRBV9 and TRBJ1-1, with 8 bases lining up with TRBD1. Per germline, CDR1 SGDLS and CDR2 YYNGEE. The CDR3 spans 13 residues. The junction had 5 bases not matched to a gene; V was cut back by 5 bases and J by 5 bases. The CDR3 here is CASRDRAGTEAFF. Written as DNA, the CDR3 is TGTGCCAGCAGGGACAGGGCAGGGACTGAAGCTTTCTTT.

The rearrangement uses TRBV28 and TRBJ1-1; no clear D gene. This CDR3 is 14 amino acids long. Germline V CDR1 and CDR2: MDHEN, SYDVKM. V was shortened by 10 bases and J by 0 bases, with 15 bases between the two germline ends. CDR3 in DNA: TGTGCCACCTCCACGGGAAGGGTGAACACTGAAGCTTTCTTT. Translated, it gives CATSTGRVNTEAFF. The full variable domain, its missing parts supplied by reference TRBV28 and TRBJ1-1, is DVKVTQSSRYLVKRTGEKVFLECVQDMDHENMFWYRQDPGLGLRLIYFSYDVKMKEKGDIPEGYSVSREKKERFSLILESASTNQTSMYLCATSTGRVNTEAFFGQGTRLTVV.

V and J are TRBV28 and TRBJ2-7; 7 nucleotides agree with TRBD1. V dropped 6 bases and J dropped 3; count of bases not matched to a gene: 5. CDR1 MDHEN and CDR2 SYDVKM come from the germline V gene. The CDR3 loop spans 13 amino acids. The CDR3 spells CASRDRVVYEQYF. CDR3 coding DNA: TGTGCCAGCAGAGACAGGGTAGTCTACGAGCAGTACTTC.

This chain connects TRBV29-1 to TRBJ2-7, with D possibly being TRBD2 (7 bases). CDR1 is SQVTM, CDR2 ANQGSEA, per germline. V lost 3 bases and J lost 0, with 9 bases in between. There are 13 residues in the CDR3. CDR3 loop: CSVEGGPSYEQYF. The CDR3, as DNA: TGCAGCGTTGAGGGGGGGCCCTCCTACGAGCAGTACTTC.

The chain is built from TRBV19 and TRBJ1-3; 8 nucleotides align to TRBD1. Germline loops: CDR1 LNHDA, CDR2 SQIVND (reference sequence). V gave up 1 base and J gave up 8 bases; unmatched junction bases: 7. This CDR3 has 15 residues. The chain's CDR3 is CASSIAAGGEYTIYF. The DNA of the CDR3 is TGTGCCAGTAGTATAGCTGCAGGGGGCGAATACACCATATATTTT.

This chain joins TRBV11-3 and TRBJ2-7; TRBD1 agrees at 9 bases. V lost 5 bases, J lost 1 base, and 6 bases stayed unmatched. This CDR3 is built from 15 residues. Germline assignment: CDR1 SGHNT and CDR2 YENEEA. The CDR3, as DNA: TGTGCCAGCAGCCCCGGAGGGACAGGGTCCTACGAGCAGTACTTC. Protein: CASSPGGTGSYEQYF.

The chain recombines TRBV30 with TRBJ2-2, with D maybe TRBD1 (6 bases). This CDR3 region has 15 residues. V gave up 2 bases and J gave up 1 base, with 11 bases separating them. Germline V gene data show CDR1 as GTSNPN and CDR2 as SVGIG (reference sequence). CDR3 amino acids: CAWSRAGVNTGELFF. The DNA for the CDR3 is TGTGCCTGGAGTAGAGCAGGGGTGAACACCGGGGAGCTGTTTTTT.

This chain joins TRBV28 and TRBJ1-2, with D possibly being TRBD1 (6 bases). Per germline, CDR1 MDHEN and CDR2 SYDVKM. The length of the CDR3 is 16 residues. V was pared by 6 bases and J by 4 bases, with 21 bases between. The chain's CDR3 is CASRGGGRGGLYGYTF. The CDR3 region has the DNA TGTGCCAGCAGAGGGGGGGGGAGGGGAGGACTCTATGGCTACACCTTC.

The rearrangement links TRBV7-7 to TRBJ2-1, with TRBD1 as a possible D gene (5 bases). The CDR3 covers 15 residues. V lost 5 bases, J lost 0 bases, and 11 bases lay in between. Germline CDR1 reads SSHAT; CDR2 reads FNYEAQ (reference sequence). The chain's CDR3 is CASSNQGSSYNEQFF. In DNA form, the CDR3 reads TGTGCCAGCAGCAATCAGGGCAGCTCCTACAATGAGCAGTTCTTC.

As DNA, the CDR3 is TGCAGCGTTGACGTCACTAGCGGGTCGGATACGCAGTATTTT. This translates into CSVDVTSGSDTQYF. V is TRBV29-1 and J is TRBJ2-3; 9 bases map to TRBD2. Germline values: CDR1 SQVTM, CDR2 ANQGSEA. V dropped 3 bases and J dropped 6; count of bases not matched to a gene: 7. CDR3 length: 14 residues.

The chain is built from TRBV28 and TRBJ1-1, with 7 bases matching TRBD1. Germline CDR1 and CDR2: MDHEN and SYDVKM. With V trimmed by 7 bases and J by 12 bases, 5 bases remained unmatched. This CDR3 contains 10 residues. CDR3 amino acids: CASIDRETFF. CDR3 DNA: TGTGCCAGCATTGACAGGGAAACTTTCTTT.

The chain joins TRBV5-4 to TRBJ2-1, with TRBD2 matching over 9 bases. V shed 0 bases and J 0 bases; nucleotides not matched to a gene: 4. Germline CDR1 is SGHNT and CDR2 is YYREEE (reference sequence). CDR3 length: 17 residues. The CDR3 loop reads CASSLGRGGASYNEQFF. CDR3 nucleotides: TGTGCCAGCAGCTTGGGGCGCGGGGGGGCCTCCTACAATGAGCAGTTCTTC.

The chain is built from TRBV10-3 and TRBJ1-3; 8 bases line up with TRBD1. This CDR3 region has 15 residues. The V gene end was trimmed by 9 bases and the J gene end by 0 bases; junction bases not matched to a gene: 7. CDR1 is ENHRY and CDR2 is SYGVKD in the germline V gene. Here the CDR3 reads CAIASGGVSGNTIYF. CDR3 sequence (DNA): TGTGCCATAGCATCAGGGGGCGTCTCTGGAAACACCATATATTTT.